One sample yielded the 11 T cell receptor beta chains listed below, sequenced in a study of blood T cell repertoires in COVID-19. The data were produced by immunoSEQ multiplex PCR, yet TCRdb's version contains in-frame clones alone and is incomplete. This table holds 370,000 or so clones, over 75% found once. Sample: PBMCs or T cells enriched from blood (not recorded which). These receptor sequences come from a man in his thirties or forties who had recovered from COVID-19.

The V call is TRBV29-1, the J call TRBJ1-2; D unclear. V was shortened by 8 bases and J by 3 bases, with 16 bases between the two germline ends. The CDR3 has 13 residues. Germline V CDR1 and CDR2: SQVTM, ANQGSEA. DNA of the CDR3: TGCAGCATTTACGAGGGCAGGTACTATGGCTACACCTTC. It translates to CSIYEGRYYGYTF.

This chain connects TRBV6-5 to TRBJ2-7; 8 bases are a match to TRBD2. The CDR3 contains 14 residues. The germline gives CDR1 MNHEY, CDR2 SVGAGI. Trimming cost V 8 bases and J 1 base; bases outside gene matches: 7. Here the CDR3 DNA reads TGTGCCAGCCTGGCCGCGGGGGGATCCTACGAGCAGTACTTC. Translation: CASLAAGGSYEQYF.

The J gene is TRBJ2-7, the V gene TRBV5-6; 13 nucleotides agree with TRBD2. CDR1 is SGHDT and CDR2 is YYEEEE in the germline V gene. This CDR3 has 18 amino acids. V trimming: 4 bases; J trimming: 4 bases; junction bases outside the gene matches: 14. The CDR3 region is CASSAGLAGPPSAYEQYF. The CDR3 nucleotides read TGTGCCAGCAGCGCGGGACTAGCGGGGCCACCGTCCGCTTACGAGCAGTACTTC. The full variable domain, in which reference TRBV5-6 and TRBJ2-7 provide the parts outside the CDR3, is DAGVTQSPTHLIKTRGQQVTLRCSPKSGHDTVSWYQQALGQGPQFIFQYYEEEERQRGNFPDRFSGHQFPNYSSELNVNALLLGDSALYLCASSAGLAGPPSAYEQYFGPGTRLTVT.

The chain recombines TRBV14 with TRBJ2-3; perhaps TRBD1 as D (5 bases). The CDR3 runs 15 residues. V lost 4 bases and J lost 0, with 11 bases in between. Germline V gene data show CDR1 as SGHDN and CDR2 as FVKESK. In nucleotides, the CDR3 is TGTGCCAGCAGCCTCAGGGATTATAGCACAGATACGCAGTATTTT. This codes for CASSLRDYSTDTQYF. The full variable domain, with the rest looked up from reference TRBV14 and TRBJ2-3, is EAGVTQFPSHSVIEKGQTVTLRCDPISGHDNLYWYRRVMGKEIKFLLHFVKESKQDESGMPNNRFLAERTGGTYSTLKVQPAELEDSGVYFCASSLRDYSTDTQYFGPGTRLTVL.

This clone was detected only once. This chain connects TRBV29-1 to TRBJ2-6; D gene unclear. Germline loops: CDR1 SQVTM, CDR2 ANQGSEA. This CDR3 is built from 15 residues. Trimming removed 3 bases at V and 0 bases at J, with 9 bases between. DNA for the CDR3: TGCAGCGTTGATGAACTGCACTCTGGGGCCAACGTCCTGACTTTC. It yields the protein CSVDELHSGANVLTF. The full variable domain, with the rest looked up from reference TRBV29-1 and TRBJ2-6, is SAVISQKPSRDICQRGTSLTIQCQVDSQVTMMFWYRQQPGQSLTLIATANQGSEATYESGFVIDKFPISRPNLTFSTLTVSNMSPEDSSIYLCSVDELHSGANVLTFGAGSRLTVL.

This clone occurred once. The CDR3: CASSLGQSYEQYF. CDR3 sequence (DNA): TGTGCCAGCAGTTTAGGGCAGTCCTACGAGCAGTACTTC. The V call is TRBV12-3 or TRBV12-4, the J call TRBJ2-7; D remains ambiguous. The CDR3 has 13 residues. Trimming left V 1 base short and J 1 base short, with 5 bases between.

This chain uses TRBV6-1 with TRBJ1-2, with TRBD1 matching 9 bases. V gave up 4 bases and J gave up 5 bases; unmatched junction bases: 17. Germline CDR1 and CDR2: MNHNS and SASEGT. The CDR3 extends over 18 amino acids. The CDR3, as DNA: TGTGCCAGCAGTGGAGATCCCGGGACAGGGTACGGGGGGTATGGCTACACCTTC. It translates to CASSGDPGTGYGGYGYTF.

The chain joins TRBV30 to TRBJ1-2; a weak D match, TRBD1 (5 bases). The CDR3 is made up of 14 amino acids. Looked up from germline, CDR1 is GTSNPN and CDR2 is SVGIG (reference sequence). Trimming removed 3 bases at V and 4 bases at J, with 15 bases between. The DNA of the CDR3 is TGTGCCTGGAGGGTCCCGGGGACTGGCTATGGCTACACCTTC. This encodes CAWRVPGTGYGYTF.

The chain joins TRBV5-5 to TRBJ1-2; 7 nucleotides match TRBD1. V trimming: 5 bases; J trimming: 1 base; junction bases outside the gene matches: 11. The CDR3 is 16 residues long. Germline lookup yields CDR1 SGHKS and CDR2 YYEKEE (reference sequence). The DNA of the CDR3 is TGTGCCAGCAGGGTTCCGACAGGGCAACTTAACTATGGCTACACCTTC. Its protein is CASRVPTGQLNYGYTF. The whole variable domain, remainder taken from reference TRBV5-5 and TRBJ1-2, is DAGVTQSPTHLIKTRGQQVTLRCSPISGHKSVSWYQQVLGQGPQFIFQYYEKEERGRGNFPDRFSARQFPNYSSELNVNALLLGDSALYLCASRVPTGQLNYGYTFGSGTRLTVV.

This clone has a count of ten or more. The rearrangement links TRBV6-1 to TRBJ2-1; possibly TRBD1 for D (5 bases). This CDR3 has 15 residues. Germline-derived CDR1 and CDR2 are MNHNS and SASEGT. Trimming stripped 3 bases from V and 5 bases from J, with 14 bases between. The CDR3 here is CASSEFQGSNNEQFF. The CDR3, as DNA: TGTGCCAGCAGTGAGTTCCAGGGTAGTAACAATGAGCAGTTCTTC.

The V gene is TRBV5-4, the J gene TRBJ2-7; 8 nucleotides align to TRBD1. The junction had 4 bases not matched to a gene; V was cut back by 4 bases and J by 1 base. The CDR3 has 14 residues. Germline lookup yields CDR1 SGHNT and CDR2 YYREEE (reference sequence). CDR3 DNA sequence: TGTGCCAGCAGCCCCGGACAGGGTTCCTACGAGCAGTACTTC. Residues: CASSPGQGSYEQYF.